The 22 T cell receptor beta chains below were found in one sample sequenced in a study of metastatic and nonmetastatic thyroid tumors. Thyroid surgery was performed in patients who had received no treatment beforehand. Via MiXCR, TCRdb re-called the PCR reads. The data show some 41,000 clones, roughly 12% seen once. The material sequenced was blood. The receptors stem from a female donor with papillary thyroid cancer or a benign thyroid nodule (not recorded which). Some clones in this sample may be carry-over from other donors' samples.

This clone was observed at least ten times. The chain combines TRBV7-8 with TRBJ1-1; TRBD1 is a possible D gene (6 bases). V lost 5 bases and J 5 bases, leaving 24 bases between the germline ends. Germline CDR1 is SGHVS and CDR2 is FQNEAQ. The CDR3 length is 17 residues. The CDR3 bases are TGTGCCAGCAGCCCAACAGGGAACCCCGTTGGGGTAACTGAAGCTTTCTTT. Residues: CASSPTGNPVGVTEAFF.

This clone was seen repeatedly, ten times or more. The chain employs TRBV28 and TRBJ1-6; no definite D call. The CDR3 is 14 amino acids. V lost 2 bases, J lost 7 bases, and 9 bases lay in between. CDR1 MDHEN and CDR2 SYDVKM come from the germline V gene. For the CDR3, the DNA is TGTGCCAGCAGTTTAAACGGGTACAATTCACCCCTCCACTTT. Encoded protein: CASSLNGYNSPLHF.

In its sample, this clone ranks as medium-sized (0.01 to 0.1%). The rearrangement links TRBV6-5 to TRBJ1-6; 7 bases are shared with TRBD1. Per the germline V gene, CDR1 is MNHEY and CDR2 is SVGAGI. CDR3 length: 17 residues. Losses at the gene ends were 0 bases for V and 6 bases for J; bases not matched to a gene: 8. The CDR3 nucleotides are TGTGCCAGCAGTTACTCCCAGGGGGATATTCGTAATTCACCCCTCCACTTT. Its translation is CASSYSQGDIRNSPLHF.

This clone was seen more than once but under ten times. Given a much more abundant clone one base away, this may be a read error. The J gene is TRBJ2-1, the V gene TRBV6-2 or TRBV6-3; D remains unclear. The CDR3 has 20 residues. V lost 1 base and J 4 bases, leaving 26 bases between the germline ends. Looked up from germline, CDR1 is MNHEY and CDR2 is SVGEGT. The CDR3 bases are TGTGCCAGCAGTTACTTCCACCCAACCTTAGCCGGGTCCCAATACAATGAGCAGTTCTTC. Translation: CASSYFHPTLAGSQYNEQFF.

This clone has at least ten counts. The chain couples TRBV30 to TRBJ1-5, with a possible D match to TRBD1 (5 bases). With 0 bases removed from V and 6 bases from J, the gap between germline ends came to 9 bases. Germline V gene data show CDR1 as GTSNPN and CDR2 as SVGIG (reference sequence). The CDR3 spans 13 residues. The CDR3 region is CAWSVQGSQPQHF. In nucleotides, the CDR3 is TGTGCCTGGAGTGTCCAGGGTAGTCAGCCCCAGCATTTT.

This clone occurred many times. J is TRBJ2-2 and V is TRBV11-2; D tentatively reads TRBD1 or TRBD2 (5 bases each). The CDR3 is made up of 16 amino acids. From germline, CDR1 is SGHAT and CDR2 FQNNGV. The V gene lost 7 bases and the J gene lost 2 bases, with 17 bases spanning the gap. The DNA for the CDR3 is TGTGCCAGCACCTATCGGGGACGGGATAACACCGGGGAGCTGTTTTTT. Translation: CASTYRGRDNTGELFF.

This clone was recorded at least ten times. V usage is TRBV18 and J usage is TRBJ1-1; D is unresolved. CDR1 and CDR2 from the germline V gene are KGHSH and LQKENI. Trimming stripped 3 bases from V and 1 base from J, with 9 bases between. The CDR3 spans 14 residues. CDR3 sequence: CASSPGRWNTEAFF. Here the CDR3 DNA reads TGTGCCAGCTCACCGGGCAGATGGAACACTGAAGCTTTCTTT.

The chain is built from TRBV20-1 and TRBJ2-1, with D tentatively TRBD1 (7 bases). V lost 8 bases and J lost 8, with 25 bases in between. The CDR3 covers 15 residues. Germline values: CDR1 DFQATT, CDR2 SNEGSKA (reference sequence). CDR3 amino acids: CSTPATCRGVYEQFF. CDR3 DNA: TGCAGTACCCCGGCAACTTGCAGGGGGGTTTATGAGCAGTTCTTC.

This clone was picked up many times. This chain joins TRBV6-1 and TRBJ1-2; 7 bases match TRBD1. V shed 6 bases and J 4 bases; nucleotides not matched to a gene: 8. The CDR3 totals 14 residues. Germline values: CDR1 MNHNS, CDR2 SASEGT. CDR3 nucleotides: TGTGCCAGCAGGAACACAGGGGTGTCCTATGGCTACACCTTC. The encoded protein is CASRNTGVSYGYTF.

There are many counts of this clone. This chain connects TRBV19 to TRBJ1-3, with no clear D. The CDR3 totals 14 residues. From germline, CDR1 is LNHDA and CDR2 SQIVND (reference sequence). Trimming pared 7 bases from V and 4 bases from J, leaving 14 bases between. The CDR3 sequence is CASTRSGRGNTIYF. The CDR3, as DNA: TGTGCCAGTACTCGATCGGGCAGGGGAAACACCATATATTTT.

This clone appeared many times. The chain joins TRBV5-1 to TRBJ2-7; no clear D gene. The V gene lost 0 bases and the J gene lost 5 bases, with 6 bases spanning the gap. The CDR3 extends over 12 amino acids. Per germline, CDR1 SGHRS and CDR2 YFSETQ. The CDR3, as DNA: TGCGCCAGCAGCTTGGTAAGCCACGAGCAGTACTTC. Protein: CASSLVSHEQYF.

This clone was seen ten or more times. The chain recombines TRBV7-9 with TRBJ1-3, with 7 bases fitting TRBD1. The CDR3 length is 15 residues. CDR1 is SEHNR and CDR2 is FQNEAQ in the germline V gene (reference sequence). Trimming took 4 bases from V and 4 from J; bases not matched to a gene: 7. CDR3 bases: TGTGCCAGCAGCTCGTCAACAGGGGTAGGAAACACCATATATTTT. It encodes CASSSSTGVGNTIYF. The full variable domain, completed using reference TRBV7-9 and TRBJ1-3, is DTGVSQNPRHKITKRGQNVTFRCDPISEHNRLYWYRQTLGQGPEFLTYFQNEAQLEKSRLLSDRFSAERPKGSFSTLEIQRTEQGDSAMYLCASSSSTGVGNTIYFGEGSWLTVV.

J is TRBJ2-3 and V is TRBV5-1, with TRBD1 matching over 10 bases. With 4 bases clipped from V and 3 bases from J, the junction kept 8 bases outside the gene matches. The germline gives CDR1 SGHRS, CDR2 YFSETQ. This CDR3 spans 16 amino acids. This CDR3 is CASSLFRDRGTDTQYF. The CDR3 nucleotides are TGCGCCAGCAGCCTCTTCCGGGACAGGGGAACAGATACGCAGTATTTT. The whole variable domain, filled in from reference TRBV5-1 and TRBJ2-3, reads KAGVTQTPRYLIKTRGQQVTLSCSPISGHRSVSWYQQTPGQGLQFLFEYFSETQRNKGNFPGRFSGRQFSNSRSEMNVSTLELGDSALYLCASSLFRDRGTDTQYFGPGTRLTVL.

This clone came up many times. The chain combines TRBV6-1 with TRBJ1-6; D is ambiguous. This CDR3 region has 13 residues. Trimming took off 1 base at V and 14 bases at J, with 12 bases between the two ends. The V gene's germline CDR1 is MNHNS and CDR2 SASEGT. This chain's CDR3 is CASSEDELKALHF. The CDR3 coding sequence is TGTGCCAGCAGTGAAGACGAGCTCAAGGCCCTCCACTTT.

This clone was counted ten times or more. This rearrangement joins TRBV27 to TRBJ1-1, with D perhaps matching TRBD1 (6 bases). The V end lost 5 bases, the J end lost 6 bases, and 19 bases lay between the germline ends. The CDR3 consists of 15 residues. Germline V gene data show CDR1 as MNHEY and CDR2 as SMNVEV (reference sequence). CDR3 loop: CASSPHPGALAEAFF. CDR3 bases: TGTGCCAGCAGTCCTCATCCGGGGGCCTTGGCTGAAGCTTTCTTT.

This clone was seen ten or more times. CDR3 nucleotide sequence: TGTGCCAGTAGTACCGCCTTTAGGCCGGCAGTCTACGAGCAGTACTTC. Protein product: CASSTAFRPAVYEQYF. The gene calls are TRBV19 and TRBJ2-7, with D uncertain. Germline CDR1 is LNHDA and CDR2 is SQIVND (reference sequence). V gave up 4 bases and J gave up 3 bases, with 19 bases separating them. This CDR3 contains 16 residues.

This clone has ten or more counts. J is TRBJ2-1 and V is TRBV30; D tentatively reads TRBD1 or TRBD2 (6 bases each). The length of the CDR3 is 16 residues. Germline CDR1 reads GTSNPN; CDR2 reads SVGIG (reference sequence). Trimming stripped 2 bases from V and 6 bases from J, with 20 bases between. CDR3 residues: CAWSSRGPPQGNEQFF. CDR3 DNA: TGTGCCTGGAGTTCACGGGGGCCTCCCCAAGGCAATGAGCAGTTCTTC.

The rearrangement links TRBV28 to TRBJ1-6, with 8 bases matching TRBD1. The germline CDR1 and CDR2 sequences are MDHEN and SYDVKM. The CDR3 covers 17 residues. Trimming cost V 5 bases and J 9 bases; bases outside gene matches: 15. CDR3 nucleotide sequence: TGTGCCAGCAGTGCCCTCCCCCCGTCAGGGGGCGGTTCACCCCTCCACTTT. Amino acids: CASSALPPSGGGSPLHF.

This clone was recorded once. J is TRBJ2-3 and V is TRBV6-1; D is tentatively TRBD1 or TRBD2 (5 bases each). Germline CDR1 and CDR2: MNHNS and SASEGT. This CDR3 region has 13 residues. V was clipped by 8 bases and J by 5 bases, with 14 bases between them. The CDR3 reads CASWDRSKDTQYF. Written as DNA, the CDR3 is TGTGCCAGCTGGGACCGCTCTAAAGATACGCAGTATTTT.

In regard to this clone: A much larger clone lies a single base off, so this may be a read error. This chain links TRBV4-2 with TRBJ2-2; TRBD2 matches at 12 bases. Germline V gene data show CDR1 as LGHNA and CDR2 as YNFKEQ. V lost 4 bases, J lost 5 bases, and 17 bases stayed unmatched. There are 20 residues in the CDR3. The CDR3 DNA sequence: TGTGCCAGCAGCCCGGTGGCAGGGCGACTAGCGGGAGCGGGGACCGGGGAGCTGTTTTTT. Its translation: CASSPVAGRLAGAGTGELFF.

The rearrangement joins TRBV30 to TRBJ2-1, with 8 bases aligning to TRBD2. V shed 0 bases, J shed 5 bases, and the junction held 21 bases outside the gene matches. Germline CDR1 reads GTSNPN; CDR2 reads SVGIG (reference sequence). This CDR3 region has 20 residues. As DNA, the CDR3 is TGTGCCTGGAGTGTAGGCGGGGGGAGGGTGAGGACTAGGGAGAACAATGAGCAGTTCTTC. It translates to CAWSVGGGRVRTRENNEQFF. The whole variable domain, filled in from reference TRBV30 and TRBJ2-1, reads SQTIHQWPATLVQPVGSPLSLECTVEGTSNPNLYWYRQAAGRGLQLLFYSVGIGQISSEVPQNLSASRPQDRQFILSSKKLLLSDSGFYLCAWSVGGGRVRTRENNEQFFGPGTRLTVL.

This clone has a count of ten or more. The chain carries TRBV12-3 or TRBV12-4 and TRBJ2-5, with unresolved D. The CDR3 is 11 amino acids. Trimming removed 3 bases at V and 4 bases at J, with 3 bases between. The CDR3 DNA is TGTGCCAGCAGTTTGGGAGAGACCCAGTACTTC. It translates to CASSLGETQYF.